This record looks at one TCR beta chain sequence and its context. Its antigen is not identified. RNA, once extracted, was reverse transcribed into cDNA for use as the sequencing template. Measured with immunoSEQ multiplex PCR; TCRdb has only the in-frame clones, and not every one. This sample has approximately 100,000 clones, with 60% found just once. As to treatment: oral pan-JAK inhibitor, 5-10 mg twice daily. Alopecia areata patients gave lesional scalp punch biopsies and peripheral blood samples. The CDR3 runs to 15 residues. The V end was cut by 3 bases, the J end by 2 bases, with 14 bases between. In germline, CDR1 is SGDLS, CDR2 YYNGEE. The sample originates from a study of CD8+ T cells in alopecia areata. Study background: Tofacitinib therapy took 6 to 18 months; 6 months off drug came after. Findings of the study overall: Throughout tofacitinib, many expanded lesional clones continued to persist in scalp and blood. Having one nonresponder leaves uncertain how baseline CD8+ expansion relates to response.

The genes are TRBV9 and TRBJ2-5; tentatively, D is TRBD2 (6 bases). This receptor was identified in a human donor with alopecia areata. The starting material was CD8+ T cells sorted from blood, obtained between weeks 55 and 65, from a patient treated with tofacitinib. The CDR3 DNA sequence: TGTGCCAGCAGCGGTCCGTCGGGGGTACAAGAGACCCAGTACTTC. Translated: CASSGPSGVQETQYF.